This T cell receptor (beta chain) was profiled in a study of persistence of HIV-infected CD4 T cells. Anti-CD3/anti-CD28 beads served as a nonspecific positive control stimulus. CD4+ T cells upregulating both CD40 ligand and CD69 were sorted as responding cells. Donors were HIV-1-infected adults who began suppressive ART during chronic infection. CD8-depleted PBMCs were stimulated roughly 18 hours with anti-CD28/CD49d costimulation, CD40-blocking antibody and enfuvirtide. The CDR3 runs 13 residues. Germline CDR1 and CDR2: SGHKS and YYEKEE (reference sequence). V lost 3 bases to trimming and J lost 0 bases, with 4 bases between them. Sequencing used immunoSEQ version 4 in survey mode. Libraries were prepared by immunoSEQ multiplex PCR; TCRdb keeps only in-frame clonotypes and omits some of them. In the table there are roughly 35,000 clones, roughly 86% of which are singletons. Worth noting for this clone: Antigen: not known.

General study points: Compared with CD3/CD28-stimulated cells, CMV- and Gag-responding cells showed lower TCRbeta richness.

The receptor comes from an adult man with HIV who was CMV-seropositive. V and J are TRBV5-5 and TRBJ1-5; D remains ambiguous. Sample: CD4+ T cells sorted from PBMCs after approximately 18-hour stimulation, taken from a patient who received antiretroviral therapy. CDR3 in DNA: TGTGCCAGCAGCTCAGTTAGCAATCAGCCCCAGCATTTT. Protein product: CASSSVSNQPQHF.